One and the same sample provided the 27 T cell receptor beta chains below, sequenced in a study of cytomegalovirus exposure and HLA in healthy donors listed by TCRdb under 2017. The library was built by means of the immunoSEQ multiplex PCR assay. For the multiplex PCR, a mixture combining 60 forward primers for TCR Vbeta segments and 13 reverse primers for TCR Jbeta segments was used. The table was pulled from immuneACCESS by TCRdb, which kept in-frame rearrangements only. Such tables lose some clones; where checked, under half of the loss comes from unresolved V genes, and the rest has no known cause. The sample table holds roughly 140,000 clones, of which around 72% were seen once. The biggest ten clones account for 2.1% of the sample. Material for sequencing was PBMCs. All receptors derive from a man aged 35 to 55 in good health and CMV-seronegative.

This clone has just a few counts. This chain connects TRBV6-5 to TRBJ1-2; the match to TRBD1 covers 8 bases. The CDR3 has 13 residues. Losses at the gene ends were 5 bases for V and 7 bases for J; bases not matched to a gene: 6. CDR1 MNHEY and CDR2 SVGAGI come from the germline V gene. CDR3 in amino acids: CASSQIQGGGYTF. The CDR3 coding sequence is TGTGCCAGCAGTCAAATACAGGGGGGTGGCTACACCTTC.

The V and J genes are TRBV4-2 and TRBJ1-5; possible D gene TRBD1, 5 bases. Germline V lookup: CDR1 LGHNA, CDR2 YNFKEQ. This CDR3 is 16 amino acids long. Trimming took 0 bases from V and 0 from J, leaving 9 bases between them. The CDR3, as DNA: TGTGCCAGCAGCCAAGAGGCAGGGTATAGCAATCAGCCCCAGCATTTT. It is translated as CASSQEAGYSNQPQHF.

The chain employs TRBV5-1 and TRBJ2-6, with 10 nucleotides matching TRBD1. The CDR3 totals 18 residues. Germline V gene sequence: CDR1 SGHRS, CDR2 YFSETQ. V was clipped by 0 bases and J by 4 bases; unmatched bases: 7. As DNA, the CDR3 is TGCGCCAGCAGCTTGGCCGGGACAGGGGTGAAAGGGGCCAACGTCCTGACTTTC. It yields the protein CASSLAGTGVKGANVLTF.

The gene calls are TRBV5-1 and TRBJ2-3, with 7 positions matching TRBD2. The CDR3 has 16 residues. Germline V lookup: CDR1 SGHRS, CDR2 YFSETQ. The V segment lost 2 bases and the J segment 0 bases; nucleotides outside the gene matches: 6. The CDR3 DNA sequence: TGCGCCAGCAGCTTAGGGAGCGGGGTCAGCACAGATACGCAGTATTTT. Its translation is CASSLGSGVSTDTQYF.

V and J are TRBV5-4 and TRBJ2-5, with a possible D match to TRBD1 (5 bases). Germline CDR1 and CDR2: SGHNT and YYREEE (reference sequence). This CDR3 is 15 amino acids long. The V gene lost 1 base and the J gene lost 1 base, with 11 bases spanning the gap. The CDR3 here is CASSLSQGTQETQYF. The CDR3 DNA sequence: TGTGCCAGCAGCTTGTCGCAGGGAACCCAAGAGACCCAGTACTTC.

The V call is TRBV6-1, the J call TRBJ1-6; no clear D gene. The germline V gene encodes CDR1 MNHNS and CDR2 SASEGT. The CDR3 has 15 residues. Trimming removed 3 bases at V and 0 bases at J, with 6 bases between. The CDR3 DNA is TGTGCCAGCAGTGACTGGAGCTCCTATAATTCACCCCTCCACTTT. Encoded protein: CASSDWSSYNSPLHF.

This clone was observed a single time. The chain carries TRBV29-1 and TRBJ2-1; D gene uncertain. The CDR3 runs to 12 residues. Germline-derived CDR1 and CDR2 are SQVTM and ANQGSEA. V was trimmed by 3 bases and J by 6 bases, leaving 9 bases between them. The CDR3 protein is CSVELWANEQFF. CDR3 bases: TGCAGCGTTGAGCTGTGGGCCAATGAGCAGTTCTTC.

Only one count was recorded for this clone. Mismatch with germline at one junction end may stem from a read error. CDR3 sequence reads: CAISADRDGQPQNF. The DNA for the CDR3 is TGTGCCATCAGTGCCGACAGGGATGGCCAGCCCCAGAATTTT. The chain carries TRBV10-3 and TRBJ1-5; 7 bases align to TRBD1. Germline CDR1 ENHRY, CDR2 SYGVKD. The CDR3 totals 14 residues.

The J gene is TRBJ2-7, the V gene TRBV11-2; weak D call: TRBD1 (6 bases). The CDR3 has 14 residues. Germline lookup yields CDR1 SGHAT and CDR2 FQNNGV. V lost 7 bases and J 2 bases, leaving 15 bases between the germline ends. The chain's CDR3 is CASTMLGGTYEQYF. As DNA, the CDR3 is TGTGCCAGCACCATGTTAGGGGGTACCTACGAGCAGTACTTC.

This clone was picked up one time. The DNA for the CDR3 is TGTGCCAGTAGTATAGACTCCGACAGGGGAGGCTCACCCCTCCACTTT. It codes for CASSIDSDRGGSPLHF. V and J are TRBV19 and TRBJ1-6; 8 bases align to TRBD1. The CDR3 contains 16 residues. The trim removed 0 bases at V and 10 bases at J, leaving 8 bases unmatched. Germline loops: CDR1 LNHDA, CDR2 SQIVND (reference sequence).

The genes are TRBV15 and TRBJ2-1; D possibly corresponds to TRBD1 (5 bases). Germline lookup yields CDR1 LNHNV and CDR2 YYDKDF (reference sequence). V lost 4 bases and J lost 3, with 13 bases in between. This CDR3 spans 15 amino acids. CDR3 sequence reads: CATSINPTDYNEQFF. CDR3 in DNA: TGTGCCACCAGCATCAACCCGACAGACTACAATGAGCAGTTCTTC.

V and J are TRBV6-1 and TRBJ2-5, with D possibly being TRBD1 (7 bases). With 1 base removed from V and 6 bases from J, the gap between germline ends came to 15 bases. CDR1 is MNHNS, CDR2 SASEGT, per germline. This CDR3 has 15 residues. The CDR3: CASSEEGAGGQTQYF. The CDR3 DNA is TGTGCCAGCAGTGAAGAGGGGGCAGGGGGGCAGACCCAGTACTTC.

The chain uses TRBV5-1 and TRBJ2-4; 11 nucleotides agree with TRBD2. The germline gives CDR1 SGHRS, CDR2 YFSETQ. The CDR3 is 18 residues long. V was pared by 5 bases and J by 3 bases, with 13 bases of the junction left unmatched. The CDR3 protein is CASSPGTSGTLNKNIQYF. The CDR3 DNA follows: TGCGCCAGCAGTCCCGGGACTAGCGGTACGCTTAACAAAAACATTCAGTACTTC.

The CDR3 protein is CSVEVVDQPQHF. Here the CDR3 DNA reads TGCAGCGTTGAAGTAGTCGATCAGCCCCAGCATTTT. This chain joins TRBV29-1 and TRBJ1-5; unclear D gene. The CDR3 length is 12 residues. Germline CDR1 is SQVTM and CDR2 is ANQGSEA. The V and J ends lost 1 base and 5 bases respectively, with 6 bases between them. Variable domain in full (rest from reference TRBV29-1 and TRBJ1-5): SAVISQKPSRDICQRGTSLTIQCQVDSQVTMMFWYRQQPGQSLTLIATANQGSEATYESGFVIDKFPISRPNLTFSTLTVSNMSPEDSSIYLCSVEVVDQPQHFGDGTRLSIL.

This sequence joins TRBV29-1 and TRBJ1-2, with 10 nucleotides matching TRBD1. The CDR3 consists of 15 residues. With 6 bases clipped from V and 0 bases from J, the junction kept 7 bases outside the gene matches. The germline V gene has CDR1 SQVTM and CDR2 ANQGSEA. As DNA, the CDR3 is TGCAGCGTGACAGGGGGCGACTTTTCTAACTATGGCTACACCTTC. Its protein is CSVTGGDFSNYGYTF.

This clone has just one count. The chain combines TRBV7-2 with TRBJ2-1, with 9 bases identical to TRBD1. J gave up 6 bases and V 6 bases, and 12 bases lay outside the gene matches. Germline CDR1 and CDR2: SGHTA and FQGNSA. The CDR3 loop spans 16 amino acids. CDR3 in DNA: TGTGCCAGCAGGAGACCCGGGACAGGGCCCGTCAATGAGCAGTTCTTC. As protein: CASRRPGTGPVNEQFF. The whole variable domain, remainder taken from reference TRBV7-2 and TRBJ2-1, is GAGVSQSPSNKVTEKGKDVELRCDPISGHTALYWYRQSLGQGLEFLIYFQGNSAPDKSGLPSDRFSAERTGGSVSTLTIQRTQQEDSAVYLCASRRPGTGPVNEQFFGPGTRLTVL.

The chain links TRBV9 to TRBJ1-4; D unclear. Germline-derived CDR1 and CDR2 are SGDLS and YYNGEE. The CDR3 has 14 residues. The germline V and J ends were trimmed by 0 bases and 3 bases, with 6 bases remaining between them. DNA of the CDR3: TGTGCCAGCAGCGTAGGGGAGCCTAATGAAAAACTGTTTTTT. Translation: CASSVGEPNEKLFF. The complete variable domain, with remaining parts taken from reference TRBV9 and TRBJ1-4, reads DSGVTQTPKHLITATGQRVTLRCSPRSGDLSVYWYQQSLDQGLQFLIQYYNGEERAKGNILERFSAQQFPDLHSELNLSSLELGDSALYFCASSVGEPNEKLFFGSGTQLSVL.

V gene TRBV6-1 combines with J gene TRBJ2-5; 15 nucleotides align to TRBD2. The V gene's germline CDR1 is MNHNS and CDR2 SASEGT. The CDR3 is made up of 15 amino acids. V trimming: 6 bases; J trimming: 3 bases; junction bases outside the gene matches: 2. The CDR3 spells CASRRTSGGEETQYF. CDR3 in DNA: TGTGCCAGCAGAAGGACTAGCGGGGGGGAAGAGACCCAGTACTTC.

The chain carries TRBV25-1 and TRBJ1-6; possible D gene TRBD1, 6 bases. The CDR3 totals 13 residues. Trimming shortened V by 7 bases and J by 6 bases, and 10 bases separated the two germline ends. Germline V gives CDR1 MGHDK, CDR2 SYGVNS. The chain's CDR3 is CASTQGRNSPLHF. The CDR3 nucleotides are TGTGCCAGCACCCAGGGGCGTAATTCACCCCTCCACTTT.

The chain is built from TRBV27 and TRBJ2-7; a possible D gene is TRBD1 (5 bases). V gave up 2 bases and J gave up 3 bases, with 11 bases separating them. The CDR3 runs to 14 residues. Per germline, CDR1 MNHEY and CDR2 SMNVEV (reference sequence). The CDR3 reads CASSLNRGIYEQYF. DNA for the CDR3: TGTGCCAGCAGTTTAAATAGGGGAATCTACGAGCAGTACTTC.

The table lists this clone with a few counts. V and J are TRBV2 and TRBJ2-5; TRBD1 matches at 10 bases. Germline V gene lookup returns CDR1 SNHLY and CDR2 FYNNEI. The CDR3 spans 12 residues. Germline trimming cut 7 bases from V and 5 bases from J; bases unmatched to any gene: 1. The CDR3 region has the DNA TGTGCCAGCAAGGGACAGGGGGAGACCCAGTACTTC. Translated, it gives CASKGQGETQYF.

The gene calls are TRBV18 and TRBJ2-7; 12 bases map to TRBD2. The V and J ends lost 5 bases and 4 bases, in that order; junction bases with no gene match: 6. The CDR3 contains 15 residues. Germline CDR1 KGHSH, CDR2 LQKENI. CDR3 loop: CASSWSGTSGYEQYF. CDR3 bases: TGTGCCAGCTCATGGTCCGGGACTAGCGGGTACGAGCAGTACTTC. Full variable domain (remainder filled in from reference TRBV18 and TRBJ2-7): NAGVMQNPRHLVRRRGQEARLRCSPMKGHSHVYWYRQLPEEGLKFMVYLQKENIIDESGMPKERFSAEFPKEGPSILRIQQVVRGDSAAYFCASSWSGTSGYEQYFGPGTRLTVT.

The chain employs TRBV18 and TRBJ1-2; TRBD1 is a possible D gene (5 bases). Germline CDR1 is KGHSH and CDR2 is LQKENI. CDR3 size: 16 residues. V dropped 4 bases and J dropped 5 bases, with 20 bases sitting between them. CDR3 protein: CASSRLKGQVQYGYTF. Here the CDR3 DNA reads TGTGCCAGCTCACGCCTTAAGGGGCAGGTTCAATATGGCTACACCTTC. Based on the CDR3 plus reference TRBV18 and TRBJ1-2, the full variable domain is NAGVMQNPRHLVRRRGQEARLRCSPMKGHSHVYWYRQLPEEGLKFMVYLQKENIIDESGMPKERFSAEFPKEGPSILRIQQVVRGDSAAYFCASSRLKGQVQYGYTFGSGTRLTVV.

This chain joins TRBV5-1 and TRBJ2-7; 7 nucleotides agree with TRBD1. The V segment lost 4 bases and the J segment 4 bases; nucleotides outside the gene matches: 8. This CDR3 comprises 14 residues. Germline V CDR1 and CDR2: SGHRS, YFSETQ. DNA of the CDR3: TGCGCCAGCAGCGGAGGATCGACAGGGTACGAGCAGTACTTC. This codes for CASSGGSTGYEQYF.

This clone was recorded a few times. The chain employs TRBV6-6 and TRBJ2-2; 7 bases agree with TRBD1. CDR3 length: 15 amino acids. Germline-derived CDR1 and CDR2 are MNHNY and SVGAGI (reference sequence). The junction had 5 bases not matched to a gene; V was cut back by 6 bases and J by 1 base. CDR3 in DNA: TGTGCCAGCAGGCGGACAGGTGGGAACACCGGGGAGCTGTTTTTT. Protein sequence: CASRRTGGNTGELFF.

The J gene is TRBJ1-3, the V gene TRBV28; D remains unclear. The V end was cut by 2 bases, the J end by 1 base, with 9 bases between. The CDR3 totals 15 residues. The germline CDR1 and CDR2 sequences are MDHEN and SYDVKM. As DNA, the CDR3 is TGTGCCAGCAGTTTAGCCCCGCGATCTGGAAACACCATATATTTT. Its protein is CASSLAPRSGNTIYF. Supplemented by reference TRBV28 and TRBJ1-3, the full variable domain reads DVKVTQSSRYLVKRTGEKVFLECVQDMDHENMFWYRQDPGLGLRLIYFSYDVKMKEKGDIPEGYSVSREKKERFSLILESASTNQTSMYLCASSLAPRSGNTIYFGEGSWLTVV.

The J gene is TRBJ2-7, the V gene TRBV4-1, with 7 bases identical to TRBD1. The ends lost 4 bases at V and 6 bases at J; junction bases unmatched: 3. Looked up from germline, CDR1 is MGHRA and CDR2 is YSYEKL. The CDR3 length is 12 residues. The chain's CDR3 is CASSPTGAEQYF. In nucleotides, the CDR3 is TGCGCCAGCAGCCCAACAGGGGCCGAGCAGTACTTC.